The rows below give T cell receptor beta chains drawn from one sample of a study of blood T cell repertoires in COVID-19. Using immunoSEQ multiplex PCR, the repertoire was profiled, and TCRdb retains in-frame clones only, with some absent. The sample lists about 120,000 clones; 70% to 90% were seen once. Sequencing was carried out using peripheral blood. These receptors all come from a woman aged 80 or older with acute or convalescent COVID-19. Both conserved end residues are trimmed from each CDR3. The order of the fields is J gene, V gene, CDR3 protein.

j_gene: TRBJ1-1
v_gene: TRBV24-1
CDR3aa: ATSQGTEAF

j_gene: TRBJ2-2
v_gene: TRBV2
CDR3aa: ASTIAEANTGELF

j_gene: TRBJ2-7
v_gene: TRBV4-3
CDR3aa: ASSQVGLAGGEQY

j_gene: TRBJ2-3
v_gene: TRBV5-1
CDR3aa: ASSLERGVTDTQY

j_gene: TRBJ1-2
v_gene: TRBV24-1
CDR3aa: ATSDSSEGGLRGYT

j_gene: TRBJ1-5
v_gene: TRBV5-5
CDR3aa: ASSLNRVNQPQH

j_gene: TRBJ2-7
v_gene: TRBV4-2
CDR3aa: ASSQGLALGYEQY

j_gene: TRBJ2-1
v_gene: TRBV14
CDR3aa: ASSQITSGRASNEQF

j_gene: TRBJ2-7
v_gene: TRBV9
CDR3aa: ASSAVGAGGTYEQY

j_gene: TRBJ2-1
v_gene: TRBV7-3
CDR3aa: ASSPPGAYNEQF

j_gene: TRBJ2-7
v_gene: TRBV19
CDR3aa: ASSVGTNSYEQY

j_gene: TRBJ1-2
v_gene: TRBV2
CDR3aa: ASRPQGAGGYT

j_gene: TRBJ1-2
v_gene: TRBV6-5
CDR3aa: ASSTTTVFTGYT

j_gene: TRBJ1-1
v_gene: TRBV7-9
CDR3aa: ASSLPQGSTEAF

j_gene: TRBJ2-3
v_gene: TRBV10-1
CDR3aa: ASSPGLEDTQY